These 3 T cell receptor beta chains were sequenced from one sample in a study of T cell clonotyping in hematopoietic cell transplantation. Profiled with immunoSEQ multiplex PCR; TCRdb holds only in-frame clones, not every one. The sample includes about 10,000 clones, approximately 55% seen only once; the top ten take over 10%. The starting material was peripheral blood mononuclear cells, obtained 100 days after allogeneic stem cell transplant. Receptors were obtained from a female patient aged 45 to 65 who had an allogeneic stem cell transplant from an unrelated donor, so the T cells may come from the graft donor. Some clones in this sample may be carry-over from other donors' samples.

The genes are TRBV30 and TRBJ1-2; TRBD1 matches at 8 bases. CDR1 is GTSNPN, CDR2 SVGIG, per germline (reference sequence). Germline trimming cut 4 bases from V and 5 bases from J; bases unmatched to any gene: 6. The CDR3 spans 13 residues. As DNA, the CDR3 is TGTGCCTGGACCGGGACAGGAGGATATGGCTACACCTTC. Its protein is CAWTGTGGYGYTF. The full variable domain, with the rest looked up from reference TRBV30 and TRBJ1-2, is SQTIHQWPATLVQPVGSPLSLECTVEGTSNPNLYWYRQAAGRGLQLLFYSVGIGQISSEVPQNLSASRPQDRQFILSSKKLLLSDSGFYLCAWTGTGGYGYTFGSGTRLTVV.

The gene calls are TRBV7-2 and TRBJ2-7, with 8 bases that match TRBD1. Germline V gene lookup returns CDR1 SGHTA and CDR2 FQGNSA. The CDR3 is made up of 14 amino acids. V shed 5 bases, J shed 3 bases, and the junction held 6 bases outside the gene matches. Written as DNA, the CDR3 is TGTGCCAGCAGCCCCGGGACAGGTTTCTACGAGCAGTACTTC. This codes for CASSPGTGFYEQYF.

The chain recombines TRBV9 with TRBJ1-2; D possibly corresponds to TRBD1 (6 bases). CDR1 is SGDLS and CDR2 is YYNGEE in the germline V gene. V lost 4 bases and J 8 bases, leaving 15 bases between the germline ends. CDR3 length: 13 residues. In nucleotides, the CDR3 is TGTGCCAGCAGCCCCGCAGGGGCGCGGGGCTACACCTTC. As protein: CASSPAGARGYTF.